The source of this T cell receptor (beta chain) is a study of identical twins. CDR1 is MNHNS and CDR2 is SASEGT in the germline V gene. V lost 6 bases and J lost 7; bases outside the gene matches: 13. The CDR3 is 16 amino acids. TCRdb independently ran MiXCR on the 5' RACE reads; one entry per CDR3 protein. The sample comprises a few hundred thousand distinct CDR3 sequences, more than 9% of which are singletons, and under 3.5% rests with the top ten. This clonotype appeared many times. This sample was also put to use in a study of yellow fever vaccine responses in identical twins.

Sequenced: PBMCs. The chain couples TRBV6-1 to TRBJ2-7, with 12 nucleotides matching TRBD2. The TCR was taken from a woman aged 18 to 35 in good health. Here the CDR3 reads CASRPNLAGGIREQYF. CDR3 bases: TGTGCCAGCAGGCCCAATCTAGCGGGAGGGATTAGGGAGCAGTACTTC.